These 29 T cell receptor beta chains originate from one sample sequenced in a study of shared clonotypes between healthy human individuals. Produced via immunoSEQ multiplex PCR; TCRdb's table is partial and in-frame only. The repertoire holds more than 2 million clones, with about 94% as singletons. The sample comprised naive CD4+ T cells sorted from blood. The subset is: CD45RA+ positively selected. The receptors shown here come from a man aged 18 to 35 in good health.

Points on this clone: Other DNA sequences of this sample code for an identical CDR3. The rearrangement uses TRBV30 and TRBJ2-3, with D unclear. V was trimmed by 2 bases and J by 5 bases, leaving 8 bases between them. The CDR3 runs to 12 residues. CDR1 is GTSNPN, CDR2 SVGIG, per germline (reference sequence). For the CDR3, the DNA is TGTGCCTGGAGTTCCGGTGTAGATACGCAGTATTTT. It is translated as CAWSSGVDTQYF.

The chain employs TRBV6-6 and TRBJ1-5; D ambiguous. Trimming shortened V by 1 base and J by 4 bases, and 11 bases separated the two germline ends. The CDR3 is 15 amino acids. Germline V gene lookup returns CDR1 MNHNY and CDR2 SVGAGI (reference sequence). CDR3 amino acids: CASSYYTSTNQPQHF. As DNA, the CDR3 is TGTGCCAGCAGTTACTATACGTCCACGAATCAGCCCCAGCATTTT.

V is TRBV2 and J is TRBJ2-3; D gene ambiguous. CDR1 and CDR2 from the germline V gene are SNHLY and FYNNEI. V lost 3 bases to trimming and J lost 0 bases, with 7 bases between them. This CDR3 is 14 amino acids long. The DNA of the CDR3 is TGTGCCAGCAGTGACAGACCTAGCACAGATACGCAGTATTTT. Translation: CASSDRPSTDTQYF.

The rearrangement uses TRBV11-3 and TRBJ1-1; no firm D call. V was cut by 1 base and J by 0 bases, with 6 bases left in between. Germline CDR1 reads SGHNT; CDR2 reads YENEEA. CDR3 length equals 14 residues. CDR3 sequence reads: CASSLGSMNTEAFF. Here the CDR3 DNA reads TGTGCCAGCAGCTTAGGGTCCATGAACACTGAAGCTTTCTTT.

The CDR3 loop is CASSPLAGYEQYF. CDR3 nucleotides: TGTGCCAGCTCACCCCTAGCTGGCTACGAGCAGTACTTC. The rearrangement links TRBV18 to TRBJ2-7; weak D call: TRBD2 (5 bases). Germline V lookup: CDR1 KGHSH, CDR2 LQKENI. Trimming pared 3 bases from V and 3 bases from J, leaving 9 bases between. The CDR3 sequence is 13 residues long.

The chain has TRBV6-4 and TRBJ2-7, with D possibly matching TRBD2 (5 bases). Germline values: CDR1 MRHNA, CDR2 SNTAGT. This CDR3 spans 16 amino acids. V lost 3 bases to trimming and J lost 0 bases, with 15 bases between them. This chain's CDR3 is CASSEGERPYSYEQYF. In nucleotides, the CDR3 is TGTGCCAGCAGTGAGGGCGAGCGGCCATACTCCTACGAGCAGTACTTC.

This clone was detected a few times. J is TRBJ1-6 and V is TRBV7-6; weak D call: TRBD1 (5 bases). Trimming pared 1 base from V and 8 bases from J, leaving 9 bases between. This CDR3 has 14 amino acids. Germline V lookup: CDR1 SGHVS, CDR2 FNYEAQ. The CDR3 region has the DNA TGTGCCAGCAGCTTAGGCAGGGTTGATTCACCCCTCCACTTT. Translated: CASSLGRVDSPLHF.

DNA of the CDR3: TGTGCCAGCAGTAGCGGGACACCAAGAAATTCACCCCTCCACTTT. Its protein is CASSSGTPRNSPLHF. The chain has TRBV6-5 and TRBJ1-6, with TRBD1 as a possible D gene (6 bases). The V and J ends lost 5 bases and 7 bases respectively, with 15 bases between them. CDR3 length equals 15 residues. In germline, CDR1 is MNHEY, CDR2 SVGAGI.

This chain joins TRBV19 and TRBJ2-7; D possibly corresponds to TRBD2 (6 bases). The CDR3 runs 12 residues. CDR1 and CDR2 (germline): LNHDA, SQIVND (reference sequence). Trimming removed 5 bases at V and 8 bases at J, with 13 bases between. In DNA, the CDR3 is TGTGCCAGTAGTCCCCCCGGGGGAAAGCAGTACTTC. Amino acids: CASSPPGGKQYF.

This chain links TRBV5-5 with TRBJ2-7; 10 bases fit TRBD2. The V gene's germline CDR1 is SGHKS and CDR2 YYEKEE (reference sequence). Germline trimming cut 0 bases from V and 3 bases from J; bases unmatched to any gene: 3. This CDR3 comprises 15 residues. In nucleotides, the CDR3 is TGTGCCAGCAGCTTGGCCTTAGCGGGGGGCTACGAGCAGTACTTC. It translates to CASSLALAGGYEQYF. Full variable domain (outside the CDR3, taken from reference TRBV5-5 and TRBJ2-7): DAGVTQSPTHLIKTRGQQVTLRCSPISGHKSVSWYQQVLGQGPQFIFQYYEKEERGRGNFPDRFSARQFPNYSSELNVNALLLGDSALYLCASSLALAGGYEQYFGPGTRLTVT.

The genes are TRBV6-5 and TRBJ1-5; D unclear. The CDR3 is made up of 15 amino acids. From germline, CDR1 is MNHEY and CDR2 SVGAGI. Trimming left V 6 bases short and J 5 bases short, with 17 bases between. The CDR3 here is CASRTTAGPHQPQHF. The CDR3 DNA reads TGTGCCAGCAGGACGACGGCAGGCCCTCATCAGCCCCAGCATTTT.

The CDR3 spells CASISPGDYGYTF. The CDR3 coding sequence is TGTGCCAGCATCTCCCCAGGGGACTATGGCTACACCTTC. V and J are TRBV6-5 and TRBJ1-2, with a weak D call TRBD1 (6 bases). The germline V and J ends were trimmed by 7 bases and 3 bases, with 12 bases remaining between them. The CDR3 loop spans 13 amino acids. Germline-derived CDR1 and CDR2 are MNHEY and SVGAGI.

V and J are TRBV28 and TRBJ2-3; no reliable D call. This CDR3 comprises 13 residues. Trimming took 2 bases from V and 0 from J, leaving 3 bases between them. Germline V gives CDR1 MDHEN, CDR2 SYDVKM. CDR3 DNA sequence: TGTGCCAGCAGTTTAGACAGCACAGATACGCAGTATTTT. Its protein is CASSLDSTDTQYF.

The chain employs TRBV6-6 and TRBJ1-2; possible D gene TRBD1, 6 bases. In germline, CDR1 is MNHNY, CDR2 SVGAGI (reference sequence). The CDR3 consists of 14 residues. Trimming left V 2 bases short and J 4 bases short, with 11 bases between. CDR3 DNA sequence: TGTGCCAGCAGTTACCCGGACAGTCCCTATGGCTACACCTTC. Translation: CASSYPDSPYGYTF.

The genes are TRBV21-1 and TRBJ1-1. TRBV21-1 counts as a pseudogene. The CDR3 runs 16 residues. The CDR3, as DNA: TGTGCCAGCAGCAAAAAAGCCCGGGGATGCGGCACTGAAGCTTTCTTT. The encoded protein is CASSKKARGCGTEAFF.

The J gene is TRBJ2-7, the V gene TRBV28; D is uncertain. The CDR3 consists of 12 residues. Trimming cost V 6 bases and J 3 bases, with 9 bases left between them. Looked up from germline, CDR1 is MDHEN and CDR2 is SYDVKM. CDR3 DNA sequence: TGTGCCAGCAGGGCGGATTTCTACGAGCAGTACTTC. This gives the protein CASRADFYEQYF.

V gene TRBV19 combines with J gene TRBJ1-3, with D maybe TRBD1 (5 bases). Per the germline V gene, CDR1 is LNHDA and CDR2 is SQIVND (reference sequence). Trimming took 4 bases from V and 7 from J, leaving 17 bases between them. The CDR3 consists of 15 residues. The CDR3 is CASSNRDLGSNTIYF. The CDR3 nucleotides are TGTGCCAGTAGTAATCGGGACCTCGGAAGTAACACCATATATTTT.

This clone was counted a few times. CDR3 loop: CASETGGHYGYTF. In DNA form, the CDR3 reads TGTGCCAGCGAGACAGGGGGGCACTATGGCTACACCTTC. V usage is TRBV6-1 and J usage is TRBJ1-2; 9 positions agree with TRBD1. Germline CDR1 and CDR2: MNHNS and SASEGT. This CDR3 has 13 amino acids. Losses at the gene ends were 8 bases for V and 3 bases for J; bases not matched to a gene: 4.

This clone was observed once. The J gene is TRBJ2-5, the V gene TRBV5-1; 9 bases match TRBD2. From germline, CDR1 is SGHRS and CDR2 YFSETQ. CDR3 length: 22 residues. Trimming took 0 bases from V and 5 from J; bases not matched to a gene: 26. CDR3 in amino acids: CASSLEIRGGRANFLAKETQYF. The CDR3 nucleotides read TGCGCCAGCAGCTTGGAAATTCGGGGCGGGAGGGCCAACTTTTTGGCAAAGGAGACCCAGTACTTC.

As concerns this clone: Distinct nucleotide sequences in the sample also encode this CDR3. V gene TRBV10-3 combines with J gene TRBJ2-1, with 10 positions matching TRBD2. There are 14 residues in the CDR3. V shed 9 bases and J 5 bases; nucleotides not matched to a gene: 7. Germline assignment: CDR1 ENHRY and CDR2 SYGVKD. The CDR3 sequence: CAIRGTSGNNEQFF. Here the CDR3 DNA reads TGTGCCATAAGGGGAACTAGCGGGAACAATGAGCAGTTCTTC.

The CDR3 here is CASSPRGNYGYTF. In nucleotides, the CDR3 is TGCGCCAGCAGCCCCAGGGGGAACTATGGCTACACCTTC. This chain links TRBV4-3 with TRBJ1-2; 7 bases map to TRBD1. This CDR3 is 13 amino acids long. V shed 4 bases, J shed 2 bases, and the junction held 1 base outside the gene matches. Germline CDR1 is LGHNA and CDR2 is YSLEER.

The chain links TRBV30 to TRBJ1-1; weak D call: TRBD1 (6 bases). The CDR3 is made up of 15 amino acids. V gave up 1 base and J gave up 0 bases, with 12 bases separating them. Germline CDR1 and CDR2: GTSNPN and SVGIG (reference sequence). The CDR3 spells CAWSEGVRMNTEAFF. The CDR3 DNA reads TGTGCCTGGAGTGAGGGGGTGAGGATGAACACTGAAGCTTTCTTT.

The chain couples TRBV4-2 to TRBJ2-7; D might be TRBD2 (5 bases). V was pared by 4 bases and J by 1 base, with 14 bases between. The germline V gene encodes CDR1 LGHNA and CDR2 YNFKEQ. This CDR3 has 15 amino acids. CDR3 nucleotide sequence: TGTGCCAGCAGCCCCAGCGGCGGCAGTTCCTACGAGCAGTACTTC. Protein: CASSPSGGSSYEQYF.

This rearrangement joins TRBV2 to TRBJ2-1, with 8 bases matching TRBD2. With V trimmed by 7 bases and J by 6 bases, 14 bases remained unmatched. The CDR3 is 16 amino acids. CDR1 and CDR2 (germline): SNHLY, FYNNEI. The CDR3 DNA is TGTGCCAGCAAAACTCTAGCGGGCCAGGGGCCCAATGAGCAGTTCTTC. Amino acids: CASKTLAGQGPNEQFF.

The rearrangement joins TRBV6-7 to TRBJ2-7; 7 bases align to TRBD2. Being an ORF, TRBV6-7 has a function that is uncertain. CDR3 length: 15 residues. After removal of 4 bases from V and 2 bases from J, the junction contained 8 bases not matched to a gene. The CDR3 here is CASSSGSGKTYEQYF. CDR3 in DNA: TGTGCCAGCAGTTCCGGGAGCGGGAAGACCTACGAGCAGTACTTC.

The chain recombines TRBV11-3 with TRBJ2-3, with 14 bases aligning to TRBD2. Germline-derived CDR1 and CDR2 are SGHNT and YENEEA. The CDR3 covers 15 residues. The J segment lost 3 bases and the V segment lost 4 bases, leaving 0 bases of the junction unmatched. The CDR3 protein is CASSWTSGRTDTQYF. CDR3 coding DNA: TGTGCCAGCAGCTGGACTAGCGGGAGGACAGATACGCAGTATTTT.

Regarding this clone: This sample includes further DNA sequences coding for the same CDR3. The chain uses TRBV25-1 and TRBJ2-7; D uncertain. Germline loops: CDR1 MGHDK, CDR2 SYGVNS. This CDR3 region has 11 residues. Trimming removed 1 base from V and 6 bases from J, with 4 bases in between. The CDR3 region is CASSEFREQYF. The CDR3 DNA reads TGTGCCAGCAGTGAATTCCGCGAGCAGTACTTC.

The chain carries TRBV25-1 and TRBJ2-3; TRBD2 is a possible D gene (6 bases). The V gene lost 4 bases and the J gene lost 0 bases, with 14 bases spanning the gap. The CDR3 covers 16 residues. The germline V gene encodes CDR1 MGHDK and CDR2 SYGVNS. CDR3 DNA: TGTGCCAGCAGTGGTCCCTTGGGGGGAAGCACAGATACGCAGTATTTT. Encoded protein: CASSGPLGGSTDTQYF. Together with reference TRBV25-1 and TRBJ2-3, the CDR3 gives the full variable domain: EADIYQTPRYLVIGTGKKITLECSQTMGHDKMYWYQQDPGMELHLIHYSYGVNSTEKGDLSSESTVSRIRTEHFPLTLESARPSHTSQYLCASSGPLGGSTDTQYFGPGTRLTVL.

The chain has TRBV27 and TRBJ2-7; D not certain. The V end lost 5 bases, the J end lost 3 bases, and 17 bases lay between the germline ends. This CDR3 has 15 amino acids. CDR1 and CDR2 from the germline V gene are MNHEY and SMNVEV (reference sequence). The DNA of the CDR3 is TGTGCCAGCAGTGTCGACGTGGGCTTGGGCTACGAGCAGTACTTC. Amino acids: CASSVDVGLGYEQYF.